This paragraph reports one T cell receptor (beta chain). This specimen belongs to a study of blood T cell repertoires in COVID-19. Study overall: COVID-19 samples, acute and convalescent, were from the United States, Italy and Spain. T cells, B-cell-depleted T cells, or PBMCs supplied cDNA or gDNA.

As originally analysed: Estimation of nucleated cell counts relied on the amplification of reference gene primers. Sequenced by immunoSEQ multiplex PCR; TCRdb stores in-frame clones only, minus some. The DNA gave D and trimming, while V, J and clone size come from that table. The sample includes about 86,000 clones, roughly 88% of them seen just once. Trimming took 10 bases from V and 4 from J, leaving 17 bases between them. Germline V gene lookup returns CDR1 SGHTA and CDR2 FQGNSA. The CDR3 has 14 amino acids. Sequencing used peripheral blood. The TCR originated in a woman aged 80 or over with active or convalescent COVID-19. This chain links TRBV7-2 with TRBJ2-1, with D hard to call. In DNA, the CDR3 is TGTGCCACTCACCTTCGTACTTCTTACAATGAGCAGTTCTTC. Translated: CATHLRTSYNEQFF.